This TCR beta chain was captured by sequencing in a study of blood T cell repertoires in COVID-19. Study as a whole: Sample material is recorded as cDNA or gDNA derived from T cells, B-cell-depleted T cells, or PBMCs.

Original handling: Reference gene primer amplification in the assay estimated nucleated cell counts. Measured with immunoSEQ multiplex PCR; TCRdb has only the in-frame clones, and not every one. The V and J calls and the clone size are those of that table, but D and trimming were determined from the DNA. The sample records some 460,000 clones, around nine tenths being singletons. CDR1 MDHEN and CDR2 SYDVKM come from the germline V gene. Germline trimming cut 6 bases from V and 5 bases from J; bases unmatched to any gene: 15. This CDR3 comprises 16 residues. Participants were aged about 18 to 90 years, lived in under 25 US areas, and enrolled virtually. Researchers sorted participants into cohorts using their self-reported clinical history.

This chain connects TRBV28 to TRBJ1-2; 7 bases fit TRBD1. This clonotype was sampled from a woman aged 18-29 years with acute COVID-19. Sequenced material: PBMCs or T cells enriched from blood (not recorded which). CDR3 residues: CASSYRIDREVYGYTF. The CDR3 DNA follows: TGTGCCAGCAGCTACAGGATCGACAGGGAGGTTTATGGCTACACCTTC.